The 28 T cell receptor beta chains listed next were all sequenced from one sample in a study of T cells in women clearing cervical HPV infection. Data came from immunoSEQ multiplex PCR; TCRdb stores just in-frame clones and leaves some out. Its clone listing holds 40,000 or so clones. The sequencing input was blood buffy coat. These receptors were collected from a woman between 18 and 70 years old with a cervical HPV16 infection that either progressed to CIN3+ or cleared (not recorded which).

Worth noting for this clone: With the read ending 3 residues before the CDR3 end, the germline J gene is used to fill in that end. V and J are TRBV7-2 and TRBJ1-2; TRBD1 agrees at 7 bases. The CDR3 extends over 14 amino acids. From germline, CDR1 is SGHTA and CDR2 FQGNSA. Incomplete CDR3 DNA: TGTGCCAGCAGCCCACGAGCGGACAGGCGCGGC. It encodes CASSPRADRRG. The full CDR3 protein is CASSPRADRRGYTF.

Notes on this clone: Read data end 3 residues before the CDR3 end; the end is taken from the germline J gene. The rearrangement links TRBV7-9 to TRBJ2-7; TRBD1 is a possible D gene (5 bases). Germline assignment: CDR1 SEHNR and CDR2 FQNEAQ (reference sequence). V was cut by 0 bases and J by 4 bases, with 10 bases left in between. CDR3 length equals 14 residues. The sequenced part of the CDR3 DNA is TGTGCCAGCAGCTTAGCAGGGGTGAGGTACGAG. Translation: CASSLAGVRYE. The entire CDR3 protein is CASSLAGVRYEQYF.

Of note for this clone: Read data end 3 residues before the CDR3 end; the end is taken from the germline J gene. The gene calls are TRBV7-9 and TRBJ1-1; D not certain. The CDR3 runs 13 residues. The germline gives CDR1 SEHNR, CDR2 FQNEAQ (reference sequence). Trimming removed 5 bases from V and 4 bases from J, with 11 bases in between. Here the CDR3 reads CASSPSRGTEAFF. The CDR3 bases that were read are TGTGCCAGCAGCCCGTCAAGAGGCACTGAA.

Details on this clone: The CDR3 is cut off 3 residues early in the read; its end comes from the germline J gene. The chain couples TRBV6-4 to TRBJ2-7; 9 positions match TRBD1. CDR3 length: 14 amino acids. Germline V gene data show CDR1 as MRHNA and CDR2 as SNTAGT. V shed 4 bases, J shed 2 bases, and the junction held 3 bases outside the gene matches. Incomplete CDR3 DNA: TGTGCCAGCAGTGCCACAGGGGGCCCCTACGAG. Encoded protein: CASSATGGPYE. The whole CDR3 reads CASSATGGPYEQYF.

Comments on this clone: Read coverage stops 3 residues before the CDR3 terminus; the germline J gene supplies the remainder. The genes are TRBV19 and TRBJ2-4; 7 bases align to TRBD1. The germline gives CDR1 LNHDA, CDR2 SQIVND (reference sequence). The CDR3 sequence is 13 residues long. CDR3 DNA (partial): TGTGCCAGTACCCAAACAGGGGTGTATGGT. It translates to CASTQTGVYG. The whole CDR3 is CASTQTGVYGQYF.

As for this clone: From the germline J gene comes the end of the CDR3, since the read stops 3 residues before it. The chain couples TRBV5-6 to TRBJ1-1; unclear D gene. Germline V lookup: CDR1 SGHDT, CDR2 YYEEEE. The CDR3 has 13 amino acids. V was trimmed by 2 bases and J by 3 bases, leaving 8 bases between them. The part of the CDR3 DNA that was read is TGTGCCAGCAGCTTAACCACTCACACTGAA. Protein product: CASSLTTHTE. The entire CDR3 is CASSLTTHTEAFF.

About this clone itself: Read data end 3 residues before the CDR3 end; the end is taken from the germline J gene. V is TRBV18 and J is TRBJ1-2; no clear D. Germline CDR1 KGHSH, CDR2 LQKENI. This CDR3 comprises 17 residues. The CDR3 is CASSRLAPQRENNDYTF. CDR3 DNA (partial): TGTGCCAGCTCACGACTAGCGCCCCAAAGGGAGAACAATGAC.

For this clone: The CDR3 end falls 3 residues outside the read, so it is completed with the germline J gene. V gene TRBV29-1 combines with J gene TRBJ2-1, with 7 bases that match TRBD2. V was pared by 4 bases and J by 1 base, with 10 bases of the junction left unmatched. Germline CDR1 reads SQVTM; CDR2 reads ANQGSEA. The CDR3 has 16 residues. CDR3 DNA, as far as it was read: TGCAGCGTTGGGGTGGGACCGGGGGGATCCTACAATGAG. Residues: CSVGVGPGGSYNE. The CDR3 in full is CSVGVGPGGSYNEQFF.

Of note for this clone: With the read ending 3 residues before the CDR3 end, the germline J gene is used to fill in that end. The V and J genes are TRBV30 and TRBJ2-4; maybe TRBD2 (6 bases). The CDR3 is 16 amino acids. CDR1 and CDR2 (germline): GTSNPN, SVGIG (reference sequence). The sequenced CDR3 bases are TGTGCCTGGAGTCTCAGGCCGGGACTGGCTAACTATGGT. Amino acids: CAWSLRPGLANYG. The whole CDR3 sequence reads CAWSLRPGLANYGQYF.

A word on this clone: The CDR3 goes on 3 residues after the read ends, and that part is filled in from the germline J gene. The rearrangement uses TRBV11-3 and TRBJ2-1; possibly TRBD1 for D (7 bases). The length of the CDR3 is 12 residues. The V and J ends lost 3 bases and 8 bases respectively, with 8 bases between them. CDR1 and CDR2 from the germline V gene are SGHNT and YENEEA. The chain's CDR3 is CASSFRGDEQFF. CDR3 DNA (partial): TGTGCCAGCAGCTTCAGGGGGGATGAG.

Comment on this clone: The read ends 3 residues shy of where the CDR3 ends; the end is completed using the germline J gene. The V and J genes are TRBV7-2 and TRBJ2-2; 7 positions agree with TRBD1. The CDR3 spans 14 residues. Germline CDR1 SGHTA, CDR2 FQGNSA. CDR3 amino acids: CASSHLGGNEKLFF. The sequenced CDR3 bases are TGTGCCAGCAGCCATCTAGGGGGCAATGAAAAG.

A remark on this clone: The CDR3 end lies 3 residues beyond the end of the read and is filled in from the germline J gene. V usage is TRBV5-1 and J usage is TRBJ2-7, with a tentative D call TRBD1 (7 bases). Germline-derived CDR1 and CDR2 are SGHRS and YFSETQ. V was shortened by 2 bases and J by 6 bases, with 15 bases between the two germline ends. The CDR3 has 14 amino acids. The part of the CDR3 DNA that was read is TGCGCCAGCAGCTTTGGAGACAGGGAGGCCGAG. Amino acids: CASSFGDREAE. The whole CDR3 sequence reads CASSFGDREAEQYF.

About this clone itself: The CDR3 is cut off 3 residues early in the read; its end comes from the germline J gene. This chain joins TRBV7-9 and TRBJ1-2; D ambiguous. Germline V gene sequence: CDR1 SEHNR, CDR2 FQNEAQ (reference sequence). The CDR3 is 13 residues long. CDR3 DNA, as far as it was read: TGTGCCAGCAGCTCTTTACTGAACTACGAC. Translation gives CASSSLLNYD. The whole CDR3 is CASSSLLNYDYTF.

Points on this clone: Read sequence stops 3 residues before the CDR3 end, and the germline J gene provides the missing end. V is TRBV7-2 and J is TRBJ2-2; TRBD2 agrees at 7 bases. CDR1 and CDR2 from the germline V gene are SGHTA and FQGNSA. The CDR3 totals 14 residues. CDR3 in amino acids: CASSLGGGGEKLFF. CDR3 DNA (partial): TGTGCCAGCAGCTTAGGGGGGGGTGGGGAAAAG.

As regards this clone: Sequencing ends 3 residues short of the CDR3 end; the germline J gene provides the rest. This chain connects TRBV7-9 to TRBJ2-7; 8 nucleotides line up with TRBD2. V was clipped by 9 bases and J by 0 bases; unmatched bases: 7. This CDR3 is built from 14 residues. Germline V lookup: CDR1 SEHNR, CDR2 FQNEAQ (reference sequence). The CDR3 sequence: CASVSGMSSYEQYF. The part of the CDR3 DNA that was read is TGTGCCAGTGTTAGCGGGATGAGCTCCTACGAG.

Incomplete CDR3 DNA: TGTGCCTGGGGGACTGGAGGGGGCACAGATACG. It is translated as CAWGTGGGTDT. The entire CDR3 reads CAWGTGGGTDTQYF. The chain couples TRBV30 to TRBJ2-3; D perhaps matches TRBD2 (6 bases). The read ends 3 residues shy of where the CDR3 ends; the end is completed using the germline J gene. This CDR3 is 14 amino acids long. Trimming removed 5 bases at V and 1 base at J, with 13 bases between. Germline CDR1 is GTSNPN and CDR2 is SVGIG (reference sequence).

About this clone: The CDR3 is cut off 3 residues early in the read; its end comes from the germline J gene. The chain recombines TRBV4-1 with TRBJ1-1, with TRBD1 matching over 9 bases. Trimming at V came to 3 bases and at J to 1 base, leaving 0 bases not matched to a gene. CDR1 and CDR2 (germline): MGHRA, YSYEKL. CDR3 length equals 14 residues. CDR3 DNA (partial): TGCGCCAGCAGCCAGGGACAGGGGAACACTGAA. It translates to CASSQGQGNTE. The entire CDR3 reads CASSQGQGNTEAFF.

With regard to this clone: The CDR3 goes on 3 residues after the read ends, and that part is filled in from the germline J gene. The chain couples TRBV19 to TRBJ2-3; the D gene is possibly TRBD2 (6 bases). CDR1 and CDR2 from the germline V gene are LNHDA and SQIVND (reference sequence). The CDR3 spans 13 residues. Incomplete CDR3 DNA: TGTGCCAGTAGTATATCGGCTAGCGAGACG. The encoded protein is CASSISASET. From start to end, the CDR3 is CASSISASETQYF.

Remarks on this clone: The CDR3 end falls 3 residues outside the read, so it is completed with the germline J gene. The V gene is TRBV18, the J gene TRBJ1-3; D possibly corresponds to TRBD1 (5 bases). The CDR3 extends over 15 amino acids. Germline assignment: CDR1 KGHSH and CDR2 LQKENI. The V gene lost 0 bases and the J gene lost 1 base, with 7 bases spanning the gap. CDR3 DNA, as far as it was read: TGTGCCAGCTCACCACCGAACAGGTCTGGAAACACC. Its protein is CASSPPNRSGNT. The entire CDR3 is CASSPPNRSGNTIYF. Full variable domain (rest looked up from reference TRBV18 and TRBJ1-3): NAGVMQNPRHLVRRRGQEARLRCSPMKGHSHVYWYRQLPEEGLKFMVYLQKENIIDESGMPKERFSAEFPKEGPSILRIQQVVRGDSAAYFCASSPPNRSGNTIYFGEGSWLTVV.

Concerning this clone: Read data end 3 residues before the CDR3 end; the end is taken from the germline J gene. The chain carries TRBV27 and TRBJ2-5; 7 bases line up with TRBD1. V shed 2 bases and J 4 bases; nucleotides not matched to a gene: 4. The V gene's germline CDR1 is MNHEY and CDR2 SMNVEV (reference sequence). The CDR3 is made up of 14 amino acids. The part of the CDR3 DNA that was read is TGTGCCAGCAGTTTACTGGCAGGGGGAGAGACC. Its protein product is CASSLLAGGET. The CDR3, in full, reads CASSLLAGGETQYF.

To note about this clone: The missing CDR3 end, 3 residues past where the read stops, is filled in from the germline J gene. The chain employs TRBV2 and TRBJ1-1; the D gene is possibly TRBD1 (5 bases). This CDR3 is 13 amino acids long. Per germline, CDR1 SNHLY and CDR2 FYNNEI. V lost 6 bases and J 7 bases, leaving 15 bases between the germline ends. The sequenced CDR3 bases are TGTGCCAGCAGACACGGACAACTGTATGAA. It yields the protein CASRHGQLYE. In full, the CDR3 is CASRHGQLYEAFF. The full variable domain, its missing parts supplied by reference TRBV2 and TRBJ1-1, is EPEVTQTPSHQVTQMGQEVILRCVPISNHLYFYWYRQILGQKVEFLVSFYNNEISEKSEIFDDQFSVERPDGSNFTLKIRSTKLEDSAMYFCASRHGQLYEAFFGQGTRLTVV.

As concerns this clone: From the germline J gene comes the end of the CDR3, since the read stops 3 residues before it. The chain employs TRBV30 and TRBJ2-7; 10 nucleotides line up with TRBD2. This CDR3 is built from 14 residues. The germline V gene encodes CDR1 GTSNPN and CDR2 SVGIG (reference sequence). With 3 bases clipped from V and 5 bases from J, the junction kept 7 bases outside the gene matches. This CDR3 reads CAWRRSGRAHEQYF. The sequenced CDR3 bases are TGTGCCTGGAGAAGAAGCGGGAGGGCCCACGAG.

A remark on this clone: The read is 3 residues too short to cover the CDR3 end, so that end is filled in from the germline J gene. V usage is TRBV20-1 and J usage is TRBJ2-3, with TRBD2 matching 9 bases. The CDR3 is 16 amino acids. Germline lookup yields CDR1 DFQATT and CDR2 SNEGSKA (reference sequence). The CDR3 DNA, read in part, is TGCAGTGCTTCCGACAGACTAGCGGTCTACCAAGAGACG. The encoded protein is CSASDRLAVYQET. The whole CDR3 reads CSASDRLAVYQETQYF.

On this clone: The read ends 3 residues shy of where the CDR3 ends; the end is completed using the germline J gene. V and J are TRBV19 and TRBJ2-3; TRBD2 matches at 7 bases. The germline V gene encodes CDR1 LNHDA and CDR2 SQIVND (reference sequence). V lost 3 bases, J lost 2 bases, and 5 bases stayed unmatched. This CDR3 is built from 15 residues. The CDR3 sequence: CASSMAGEYTDTQYF. The CDR3 DNA, read in part, is TGTGCCAGTAGTATGGCGGGAGAGTACACAGATACG.

On this clone: The missing CDR3 end, 3 residues past where the read stops, is filled in from the germline J gene. This chain joins TRBV7-3 and TRBJ2-3; D ambiguous. CDR1 is SGHTA and CDR2 is FQGTGA in the germline V gene. V gave up 5 bases and J gave up 2 bases, with 8 bases separating them. The CDR3 runs to 13 residues. CDR3 DNA, as far as it was read: TGTGCCAGCAGCCCCGACAACACAGATACG. The encoded protein is CASSPDNTDT. The full CDR3 is CASSPDNTDTQYF.

Comments on this clone: The read stops 3 residues short of the end of the CDR3; the missing end is completed from the germline J gene. The chain is built from TRBV20-1 and TRBJ2-7, with 11 bases fitting TRBD2. This CDR3 contains 15 residues. CDR1 DFQATT and CDR2 SNEGSKA come from the germline V gene (reference sequence). V trimming: 3 bases; J trimming: 1 base; junction bases outside the gene matches: 5. CDR3 region: CSARPLAGASYEQYF. Partial CDR3 DNA: TGCAGTGCTAGGCCACTAGCGGGAGCTTCCTACGAG.

For this clone: The read halts 3 residues ahead of the CDR3 end, with the missing end drawn from the germline J gene. The chain has TRBV20-1 and TRBJ2-3, with 7 positions matching TRBD2. This CDR3 has 13 residues. CDR1 is DFQATT and CDR2 is SNEGSKA in the germline V gene (reference sequence). The CDR3 DNA, read in part, is TGCAGTGCTAGAGGGGGGGGTGGAGAGACG. Protein product: CSARGGGGET. The complete CDR3 sequence is CSARGGGGETQYF.

With regard to this clone: Read data end 3 residues before the CDR3 end; the end is taken from the germline J gene. The rearrangement joins TRBV19 to TRBJ2-7; possibly TRBD2 for D (6 bases). The V gene lost 5 bases and the J gene lost 4 bases, with 9 bases spanning the gap. Looked up from germline, CDR1 is LNHDA and CDR2 is SQIVND (reference sequence). The CDR3 has 12 residues. The CDR3 DNA, read in part, is TGTGCCAGTAGTCCGCGGGGTTACGAG. Residues: CASSPRGYE. In full, the CDR3 is CASSPRGYEQYF.